A single sample gave rise to the 8 T cell receptor beta chains below, sequenced in a study of blood T cell repertoires in COVID-19. The repertoire was sequenced with immunoSEQ multiplex PCR; TCRdb's copy has only in-frame clones and lacks some. The sample contains approximately 390,000 clones, just under 90% of which appear only once. Sequencing input: PBMCs or T cells enriched from blood (not recorded which). The receptors originated from a woman between 45 and 60 years old who had recovered from COVID-19.

V gene TRBV3-1 (or the pseudogene TRBV3-2) combines with J gene TRBJ2-2; 7 nucleotides line up with TRBD2. This CDR3 is 16 amino acids long. V dropped 4 bases and J dropped 3; count of bases not matched to a gene: 8. Germline CDR1 is LGHDT and CDR2 is YNNKEL (reference sequence). CDR3: CASSPGGIAHTGELFF. CDR3 sequence (DNA): TGTGCCAGCAGCCCGGGGGGAATAGCACACACCGGGGAGCTGTTTTTT.

The chain uses TRBV9 and TRBJ1-3; D gene unclear. V lost 4 bases and J 2 bases, leaving 16 bases between the germline ends. The CDR3 contains 16 residues. CDR1 and CDR2 from the germline V gene are SGDLS and YYNGEE. The CDR3 bases are TGTGCCAGCAGCCTAGACCTGCCAAACACTGGAAACACCATATATTTT. As protein: CASSLDLPNTGNTIYF.

This clone was recorded only once. This chain connects TRBV5-1 to TRBJ2-3; D may be TRBD1 (6 bases). CDR3 length: 15 residues. Trimming took off 3 bases at V and 2 bases at J, with 13 bases between the two ends. Germline V gene sequence: CDR1 SGHRS, CDR2 YFSETQ. CDR3 nucleotide sequence: TGCGCCAGCAGCTCCGGGACACACACCACAGATACGCAGTATTTT. Amino acids: CASSSGTHTTDTQYF.

The CDR3 nucleotides are TGTGCCAGCAGCCAAGATCTGGCAGGGGACCCATTGACCAACACTGAAGCTTTCTTT. Translated: CASSQDLAGDPLTNTEAFF. The chain couples TRBV14 to TRBJ1-1; D perhaps matches TRBD1 (6 bases). There are 19 residues in the CDR3. Germline loops: CDR1 SGHDN, CDR2 FVKESK. V lost 0 bases and J 2 bases, leaving 22 bases between the germline ends. Full variable domain (rest looked up from reference TRBV14 and TRBJ1-1): EAGVTQFPSHSVIEKGQTVTLRCDPISGHDNLYWYRRVMGKEIKFLLHFVKESKQDESGMPNNRFLAERTGGTYSTLKVQPAELEDSGVYFCASSQDLAGDPLTNTEAFFGQGTRLTVV.

J is TRBJ1-1 and V is TRBV2; D is unresolved. The V gene's germline CDR1 is SNHLY and CDR2 FYNNEI. This CDR3 is built from 12 residues. Trimming left V 6 bases short and J 7 bases short, with 12 bases between. CDR3 nucleotides: TGTGCCAGCAGCGCGGACTGGAGTGAAGCTTTCTTT. Its protein is CASSADWSEAFF.

This clone was detected a few times. The V gene is TRBV19, the J gene TRBJ2-5, with 10 bases aligning to TRBD2. Looked up from germline, CDR1 is LNHDA and CDR2 is SQIVND (reference sequence). The CDR3 is 16 amino acids. Trimming cost V 6 bases and J 2 bases; bases outside gene matches: 9. CDR3 sequence: CASSLGPSGGQETQYF. DNA for the CDR3: TGTGCCAGTAGCCTGGGCCCTAGCGGGGGACAAGAGACCCAGTACTTC.

The chain recombines TRBV5-1 with TRBJ2-1, with 10 nucleotides matching TRBD2. This CDR3 has 15 residues. The V and J ends lost 2 bases and 3 bases, in that order; junction bases with no gene match: 2. In germline, CDR1 is SGHRS, CDR2 YFSETQ. The CDR3, as DNA: TGCGCCAGCAGCTTACTAGCGGGGCTCTACAATGAGCAGTTCTTC. It is translated as CASSLLAGLYNEQFF.

The chain employs TRBV3-1 (or the pseudogene TRBV3-2) and TRBJ1-2; 7 bases fit TRBD1. This CDR3 contains 12 residues. V shed 6 bases and J 7 bases; nucleotides not matched to a gene: 5. The germline CDR1 and CDR2 sequences are LGHDT and YNNKEL (reference sequence). In DNA, the CDR3 is TGTGCCAGCAGTCTAAACAGGGGTGGCTACACCTTC. Translated, it gives CASSLNRGGYTF.